This TCR beta chain is drawn from a study of shared clonotypes between healthy human individuals. This CDR3 spans 14 amino acids. From germline, CDR1 is MNHEY and CDR2 SVGAGI. Trimming took off 2 bases at V and 6 bases at J, with 10 bases between the two ends. Sequencing was performed with immunoSEQ multiplex PCR; in TCRdb, only in-frame clones are kept and a portion is missing. Counted here are about 2.4 million clones, more than 85% occurring once; the ten biggest clones make up 0.36%. The chain combines TRBV6-5 with TRBJ2-2, with D hard to call. Source material: naive CD4+ T cells from PBMCs. Subset here: CD45RA+ positively selected. The receptor was isolated from a young man in good health. Some clones in this sample may be carry-over from other donors' samples. Here the CDR3 reads CASSYEVRAGELFF. The CDR3 coding sequence is TGTGCCAGCAGTTACGAGGTTCGGGCCGGGGAGCTGTTTTTT.